These 5 T cell receptor beta chains were all obtained from the same sample, sequenced in a study of shared clonotypes between healthy human individuals. TCRdb's copy holds only in-frame clones and misses some; the assay was immunoSEQ multiplex PCR. The sample has about 490,000 clones, over 65% seen once. The sample consisted of PBMCs. Receptors were obtained from a woman aged 40 to 50 in good health. Some clones in this sample may be carry-over from other donors' samples.

The chain has TRBV30 and TRBJ2-7; D assignment may be TRBD1 or TRBD2 (5 bases each). The CDR3 has 11 residues. Germline loops: CDR1 GTSNPN, CDR2 SVGIG (reference sequence). The germline V and J ends were trimmed by 7 bases and 3 bases, with 10 bases remaining between them. Here the CDR3 reads CALEGYYEQYF. The CDR3 nucleotides are TGTGCCTTAGAGGGGTACTACGAGCAGTACTTC.

The sample holds one count of this clone. The rearrangement links TRBV7-2 to TRBJ1-2, with a weak D call TRBD1 (6 bases). The germline V and J ends were trimmed by 0 bases and 5 bases, with 10 bases remaining between them. The CDR3 totals 14 residues. Germline V gene sequence: CDR1 SGHTA, CDR2 FQGNSA. This CDR3 is CASSLAGQSYGYTF. The DNA of the CDR3 is TGTGCCAGCAGCTTAGCAGGACAGTCGTATGGCTACACCTTC.

Details on this clone: A much bigger clone sits one base away, suggesting this may be a read error. The same CDR3 is also encoded by other DNA sequences in this sample. This chain links TRBV11-2 with TRBJ1-1; no firm D call. Germline CDR1 is SGHAT and CDR2 is FQNNGV. The CDR3 covers 11 residues. Trimming left V 1 base short and J 6 bases short, with 3 bases between. The CDR3 DNA is TGTGCCAGCAGCTTAGGGCCTGAAGCTTTCTTT. Translation gives CASSLGPEAFF. Complete variable domain (other parts from reference TRBV11-2 and TRBJ1-1): EAGVAQSPRYKIIEKRQSVAFWCNPISGHATLYWYQQILGQGPKLLIQFQNNGVVDDSQLPKDRFSAERLKGVDSTLKIQPAKLEDSAVYLCASSLGPEAFFGQGTRLTVV.

The chain employs TRBV7-9 and TRBJ1-1; D is unclear. The CDR3 contains 13 residues. Looked up from germline, CDR1 is SEHNR and CDR2 is FQNEAQ (reference sequence). Trimming removed 5 bases from V and 5 bases from J, with 12 bases in between. For the CDR3, the DNA is TGTGCCAGCAGCACCTTGGACGGAACTGAAGCTTTCTTT. Translation: CASSTLDGTEAFF.

This chain connects TRBV29-1 to TRBJ2-7; tentatively, D is TRBD1 or TRBD2 (5 bases each). Deletions cut 4 bases from V and 5 bases from J, with 12 bases between. The germline gives CDR1 SQVTM, CDR2 ANQGSEA. This CDR3 comprises 12 residues. CDR3 loop: CSVVSLGDEQYF. CDR3 nucleotide sequence: TGCAGCGTTGTTTCCCTGGGGGACGAGCAGTACTTC.